The 31 T cell receptor beta chains listed next were all sequenced from one sample in a study of blood T cell repertoires in COVID-19. The method was immunoSEQ multiplex PCR; TCRdb's version includes in-frame clones alone and lacks a portion of them. The sample includes 250,000 or so clones, just over 85% of them seen just once. Sequencing was done on a sample of peripheral blood. Receptors were obtained from a woman aged 25 to 39 with active or convalescent COVID-19.

V gene TRBV28 combines with J gene TRBJ1-1; the D gene is possibly TRBD1 (5 bases). The germline V gene encodes CDR1 MDHEN and CDR2 SYDVKM. V was trimmed by 2 bases and J by 7 bases, leaving 11 bases between them. The CDR3 is 13 residues long. The CDR3 nucleotides read TGTGCCAGCAGTTTAGTGGGGGGAGGTGAAGCTTTCTTT. It encodes CASSLVGGGEAFF.

The gene calls are TRBV2 and TRBJ2-4; D remains ambiguous. The CDR3 has 14 amino acids. V gave up 6 bases and J gave up 0 bases, with 9 bases separating them. The germline CDR1 and CDR2 sequences are SNHLY and FYNNEI. The CDR3 sequence is CASRKTGAKNIQYF. The CDR3 nucleotides are TGTGCCAGCAGGAAGACGGGAGCCAAAAACATTCAGTACTTC.

The rearrangement uses TRBV6-2 or TRBV6-3 and TRBJ2-1, with no clear D. Between the trimmed V and J ends, which lost 6 bases and 2 bases, there was a span of 11 bases. The CDR3 is made up of 14 amino acids. The germline gives CDR1 MNHEY, CDR2 SVGEGT. CDR3 in DNA: TGTGCCAGCAGCCCACGGGTCCCCTACAATGAGCAGTTCTTC. Amino acid sequence: CASSPRVPYNEQFF.

This chain joins TRBV5-8 and TRBJ2-3; 8 bases fit TRBD1. V lost 4 bases and J lost 5; bases outside the gene matches: 9. The germline V gene has CDR1 SGHTS and CDR2 YDEGEE. This CDR3 has 15 residues. The CDR3 DNA reads TGTGCCAGCAGCCCATGGGGGACAGGAGAAGATACGCAGTATTTT. This sequence encodes CASSPWGTGEDTQYF.

This clone was observed a single time. The chain couples TRBV2 to TRBJ2-5; D might be TRBD2 (6 bases). The CDR3 is made up of 16 amino acids. The germline gives CDR1 SNHLY, CDR2 FYNNEI. V was shortened by 6 bases and J by 5 bases, with 22 bases between the two germline ends. The CDR3 sequence: CASRIYSGLTSETQYF. The CDR3 nucleotides read TGTGCCAGCAGGATATATTCCGGACTAACTTCGGAGACCCAGTACTTC.

The chain couples TRBV7-6 to TRBJ2-3; TRBD1 aligns across 10 bases. Trimming removed 5 bases from V and 4 bases from J; junction bases left unmatched: 3. The CDR3 is 14 amino acids. Germline lookup yields CDR1 SGHVS and CDR2 FNYEAQ. The CDR3 protein is CASSLDRGSDTQYF. The CDR3 DNA is TGTGCCAGCAGCCTGGACAGGGGGTCAGATACGCAGTATTTT.

The J gene is TRBJ2-2, the V gene TRBV3-1 (or the pseudogene TRBV3-2); TRBD2 agrees at 8 bases. Trimming removed 3 bases from V and 5 bases from J; junction bases left unmatched: 5. This CDR3 comprises 15 residues. Per germline, CDR1 LGHDT and CDR2 YNNKEL (reference sequence). The CDR3 is CASSQYLAGTGELFF. The CDR3 DNA is TGTGCCAGCAGCCAGTATCTAGCGGGTACCGGGGAGCTGTTTTTT.

This chain connects TRBV29-1 to TRBJ1-2; the D gene is possibly TRBD1 (5 bases). V was trimmed by 1 base and J by 0 bases, leaving 6 bases between them. The CDR3 length is 13 residues. Germline V CDR1 and CDR2: SQVTM, ANQGSEA. The CDR3 bases are TGCAGCGTTGAAGGACAGTCTAACTATGGCTACACCTTC. Translating gives CSVEGQSNYGYTF.

This sequence joins TRBV19 and TRBJ1-4; the match to TRBD1 covers 7 bases. Unmatched junction bases numbered 4, after V lost 3 bases and J lost 9 bases. CDR1 and CDR2 from the germline V gene are LNHDA and SQIVND (reference sequence). The CDR3 is made up of 13 amino acids. CDR3 bases: TGTGCCAGTAGTATGAGAGGGGGCCAAAAACTGTTTTTT. Translated: CASSMRGGQKLFF.

This chain links TRBV7-2 with TRBJ2-7, with 9 bases lining up with TRBD2. The junction had 5 bases not matched to a gene; V was cut back by 5 bases and J by 0 bases. The CDR3 extends over 15 amino acids. Germline V CDR1 and CDR2: SGHTA, FQGNSA. Written as DNA, the CDR3 is TGTGCCAGCAGCATCGGGACTAGCATCTCCTACGAGCAGTACTTC. Translation gives CASSIGTSISYEQYF.

The chain uses TRBV4-2 and TRBJ1-1; unclear D gene. Germline loops: CDR1 LGHNA, CDR2 YNFKEQ. V was cut by 3 bases and J by 2 bases, with 16 bases left in between. The CDR3 sequence is 16 residues long. CDR3 DNA sequence: TGTGCCAGCAGCCATCCGAACGGCGCGGCTAACACTGAAGCTTTCTTT. Translating it yields CASSHPNGAANTEAFF.

This chain joins TRBV27 and TRBJ1-5; D call uncertain. CDR1 and CDR2 (germline): MNHEY, SMNVEV (reference sequence). This CDR3 is built from 13 residues. Trimming removed 6 bases at V and 3 bases at J, with 9 bases between. The CDR3 spells CASRVSVNQPQHF. CDR3 DNA sequence: TGTGCCAGCAGGGTCAGTGTCAATCAGCCCCAGCATTTT.

Only a few counts were recorded for this clone. The chain recombines TRBV14 with TRBJ1-3, with a possible D match to TRBD1 (5 bases). With 4 bases removed from V and 4 bases from J, the gap between germline ends came to 14 bases. Per the germline V gene, CDR1 is SGHDN and CDR2 is FVKESK. This CDR3 region has 15 residues. The CDR3 spells CASSRGERTGNTIYF. CDR3 in DNA: TGTGCCAGCAGCCGTGGAGAGAGGACAGGAAACACCATATATTTT.

The V and J genes are TRBV27 and TRBJ2-7; 7 nucleotides match TRBD1. Germline values: CDR1 MNHEY, CDR2 SMNVEV (reference sequence). V dropped 6 bases and J dropped 2; count of bases not matched to a gene: 13. This CDR3 has 16 amino acids. The CDR3 region has the DNA TGTGCCAGCAGCTTACGGCGGACAGGAGCCACCTACGAGCAGTACTTC. Translation gives CASSLRRTGATYEQYF.

The chain is built from TRBV7-8 and TRBJ2-2; no reliable D call. This CDR3 is built from 14 residues. V was shortened by 1 base and J by 3 bases, with 6 bases between the two germline ends. CDR1 and CDR2 from the germline V gene are SGHVS and FQNEAQ. The CDR3 loop reads CASSLGQDTGELFF. The CDR3 bases are TGTGCCAGCAGCTTAGGGCAGGACACCGGGGAGCTGTTTTTT.

This clone came up once. The chain uses TRBV19 and TRBJ1-4; D is possibly TRBD1 (6 bases). There are 13 residues in the CDR3. Trimming pared 7 bases from V and 8 bases from J, leaving 14 bases between. Germline V lookup: CDR1 LNHDA, CDR2 SQIVND (reference sequence). DNA for the CDR3: TGTGCCAGTAAACCCCGGGACACCGAAAAACTGTTTTTT. Translation gives CASKPRDTEKLFF.

This rearrangement joins TRBV5-4 to TRBJ1-2, with no clear D. V was trimmed by 3 bases and J by 8 bases, leaving 8 bases between them. Germline loops: CDR1 SGHNT, CDR2 YYREEE (reference sequence). The CDR3 has 11 amino acids. CDR3 sequence reads: CASSSGAGYTF. CDR3 DNA sequence: TGTGCCAGCAGCTCCGGTGCGGGCTACACCTTC.

The sample holds one count of this clone. V gene TRBV28 combines with J gene TRBJ1-2; no definite D call. V was pared by 5 bases and J by 7 bases, with 14 bases between. This CDR3 comprises 13 residues. Germline V gives CDR1 MDHEN, CDR2 SYDVKM. In DNA form, the CDR3 reads TGTGCCAGCAGTGAGGCCCTCGCGGCTGGCTACACCTTC. Amino acid sequence: CASSEALAAGYTF.

The chain combines TRBV3-1 (or the pseudogene TRBV3-2) with TRBJ1-2; D is perhaps TRBD1 (5 bases). The CDR3 spans 15 residues. Germline V gene lookup returns CDR1 LGHDT and CDR2 YNNKEL (reference sequence). Trimming removed 0 bases from V and 0 bases from J, with 8 bases in between. The CDR3 DNA is TGTGCCAGCAGCCAAGATCCCAGGGCTAACTATGGCTACACCTTC. Protein sequence: CASSQDPRANYGYTF.

This sequence joins TRBV30 and TRBJ1-2; the match to TRBD1 covers 8 bases. The junction had 12 bases not matched to a gene; V was cut back by 2 bases and J by 4 bases. Germline values: CDR1 GTSNPN, CDR2 SVGIG (reference sequence). The CDR3 has 16 amino acids. The CDR3 DNA reads TGTGCCTGGAGTAAAATGGTCGGGACAGGCGCCTATGGCTACACCTTC. Residues: CAWSKMVGTGAYGYTF.

This rearrangement joins TRBV7-9 to TRBJ1-2, with 11 bases that match TRBD1. Germline V gene sequence: CDR1 SEHNR, CDR2 FQNEAQ (reference sequence). V lost 5 bases, J lost 7 bases, and 15 bases stayed unmatched. This CDR3 contains 17 residues. CDR3 sequence reads: CASSRETGTGGIGGYTF. The CDR3 region has the DNA TGTGCCAGCAGCCGCGAAACCGGGACAGGGGGAATTGGTGGCTACACCTTC.

The CDR3: CASSLGLAGRQDTQYF. For the CDR3, the DNA is TGCGCCAGCAGCTTAGGACTAGCGGGGCGACAAGATACGCAGTATTTT. This chain links TRBV5-1 with TRBJ2-3, with 12 bases aligning to TRBD2. V lost 2 bases, J lost 5 bases, and 6 bases stayed unmatched. This CDR3 has 16 amino acids. The germline V gene encodes CDR1 SGHRS and CDR2 YFSETQ.

The V and J genes are TRBV4-3 and TRBJ1-6; 7 bases match TRBD1. From germline, CDR1 is LGHNA and CDR2 YSLEER. Unmatched junction bases numbered 10, after V lost 0 bases and J lost 11 bases. The CDR3 totals 16 residues. The CDR3 sequence is CASSQEKGAKNTPLHF. The CDR3 DNA follows: TGCGCCAGCAGCCAAGAGAAGGGGGCGAAGAATACACCCCTCCACTTT.

The gene calls are TRBV4-3 and TRBJ2-3, with 8 bases that match TRBD2. J was trimmed by 2 bases and V by 0 bases; bases with no gene match: 4. The CDR3 spans 16 residues. Germline V lookup: CDR1 LGHNA, CDR2 YSLEER. The CDR3 protein is CASSQEAGGSTDTQYF. The CDR3 nucleotides read TGCGCCAGCAGCCAAGAGGCGGGGGGATCCACAGATACGCAGTATTTT.

This rearrangement joins TRBV28 to TRBJ1-5, with a weak D call TRBD1 (5 bases). The CDR3 is 14 residues long. V lost 3 bases and J 4 bases, leaving 10 bases between the germline ends. The germline gives CDR1 MDHEN, CDR2 SYDVKM. The CDR3 sequence is CASSLPGVNQPQHF. The CDR3 DNA follows: TGTGCCAGCAGTTTGCCGGGGGTTAATCAGCCCCAGCATTTT.

The genes are TRBV9 and TRBJ2-3; the match to TRBD1 covers 9 bases. This CDR3 contains 17 residues. Germline CDR1 and CDR2: SGDLS and YYNGEE. V trimming: 0 bases; J trimming: 3 bases; junction bases outside the gene matches: 8. CDR3 DNA sequence: TGTGCCAGCAGCGTAGGAGGTTGGGGACAGGGTACAGATACGCAGTATTTT. Translation: CASSVGGWGQGTDTQYF.

V gene TRBV7-9 combines with J gene TRBJ2-3; D possibly corresponds to TRBD2 (5 bases). With 3 bases removed from V and 6 bases from J, the gap between germline ends came to 10 bases. This CDR3 region has 13 residues. Germline V gene lookup returns CDR1 SEHNR and CDR2 FQNEAQ (reference sequence). CDR3 protein: CASSFEGYDTQYF. In DNA form, the CDR3 reads TGTGCCAGCAGCTTCGAGGGTTACGATACGCAGTATTTT. Supplemented by reference TRBV7-9 and TRBJ2-3, the full variable domain reads DTGVSQNPRHKITKRGQNVTFRCDPISEHNRLYWYRQTLGQGPEFLTYFQNEAQLEKSRLLSDRFSAERPKGSFSTLEIQRTEQGDSAMYLCASSFEGYDTQYFGPGTRLTVL.

The chain has TRBV6-1 and TRBJ2-5, with 14 bases that match TRBD2. V lost 5 bases and J lost 7; bases outside the gene matches: 12. In germline, CDR1 is MNHNS, CDR2 SASEGT. The CDR3 contains 17 residues. In nucleotides, the CDR3 is TGTGCCAGCAGTAAAGAGACTAGCGGGGGGGGCAGTGGGACCCAGTACTTC. This translates into CASSKETSGGGSGTQYF.

The chain uses TRBV6-5 and TRBJ2-2, with D possibly TRBD1 on 6 matching bases. The CDR3 length is 15 residues. Trimming stripped 2 bases from V and 0 bases from J, with 7 bases between. Germline CDR1 MNHEY, CDR2 SVGAGI. CDR3: CASSYKGANTGELFF. In nucleotides, the CDR3 is TGTGCCAGCAGTTACAAGGGGGCGAACACCGGGGAGCTGTTTTTT.

The CDR3 nucleotides read TGTGCCACCACTCCTCCGGGACAGGGGATGTCAGATACGCAGTATTTT. This codes for CATTPPGQGMSDTQYF. The chain joins TRBV24-1 to TRBJ2-3, with 10 bases lining up with TRBD1. The V gene end was trimmed by 8 bases and the J gene end by 4 bases; junction bases not matched to a gene: 11. The CDR3 is 16 amino acids. Germline CDR1 KGHDR, CDR2 SFDVKD.

This clone was detected only a few times. This sample also contains other DNA sequences that code for the same CDR3. This chain joins TRBV9 and TRBJ1-3; weak D call: TRBD1 (6 bases). This CDR3 comprises 17 residues. The ends were cut back, 0 bases at V and 0 bases at J, with 13 bases in the middle. Germline V CDR1 and CDR2: SGDLS, YYNGEE. The CDR3 is CASSVEGQGLSGNTIYF. The CDR3 DNA is TGTGCCAGCAGCGTAGAGGGCCAGGGGCTCTCTGGAAACACCATATATTTT.